Here is one T cell receptor beta chain with its context. Its target is not known. The germline V gene encodes CDR1 PRHDT and CDR2 FYEKMQ (reference sequence). The trim removed 7 bases at V and 5 bases at J, leaving 12 bases unmatched. This CDR3 has 16 residues. This record comes from a study of shared clonotypes between healthy human individuals. The method was immunoSEQ multiplex PCR; TCRdb's version includes in-frame clones alone and lacks a portion of them. Of 2 million to 2.5 million clones in the sample, about 95% were seen once. Terminally differentiated effector memory CD45RA+ cells were excluded by CCR7 positive selection of CD45RO-negative cells. Whole-study findings and limits: Clonotypes which were not shared had lower generation probabilities than clonotypes that all four donors shared.

The sequence was obtained from a man younger than 35 in good health. The chain combines TRBV13 with TRBJ2-7; TRBD2 aligns across 12 bases. Sample: naive CD8+ T cells sorted from blood. The CDR3 is CASTLTSGSKGDEQYF. CDR3 DNA sequence: TGTGCCAGCACCCTGACTAGCGGGAGTAAAGGAGACGAGCAGTACTTC. The full variable domain, with the rest looked up from reference TRBV13 and TRBJ2-7, is AAGVIQSPRHLIKEKRETATLKCYPIPRHDTVYWYQQGPGQDPQFLISFYEKMQSDKGSIPDRFSAQQFSDYHSELNMSSLELGDSALYFCASTLTSGSKGDEQYFGPGTRLTVT.